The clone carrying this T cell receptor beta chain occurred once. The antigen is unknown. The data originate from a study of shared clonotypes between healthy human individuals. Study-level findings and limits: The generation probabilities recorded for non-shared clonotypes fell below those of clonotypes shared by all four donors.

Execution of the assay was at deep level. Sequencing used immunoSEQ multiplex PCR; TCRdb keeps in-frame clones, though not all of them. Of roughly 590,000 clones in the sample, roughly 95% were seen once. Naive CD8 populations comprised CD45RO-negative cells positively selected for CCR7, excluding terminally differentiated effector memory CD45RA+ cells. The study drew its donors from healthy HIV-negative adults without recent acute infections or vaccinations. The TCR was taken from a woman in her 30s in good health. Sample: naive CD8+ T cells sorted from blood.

CDR3 DNA sequence: TGTGCCAGCAAGAGGACTAGCGGCTACAATGAGCAGTTCTTC. Encoded protein: CASKRTSGYNEQFF. The rearrangement uses TRBV6-5 and TRBJ2-1; 10 nucleotides match TRBD2. Trimming cost V 7 bases and J 3 bases; bases outside gene matches: 3. The CDR3 loop spans 14 amino acids. Germline lookup yields CDR1 MNHEY and CDR2 SVGAGI.